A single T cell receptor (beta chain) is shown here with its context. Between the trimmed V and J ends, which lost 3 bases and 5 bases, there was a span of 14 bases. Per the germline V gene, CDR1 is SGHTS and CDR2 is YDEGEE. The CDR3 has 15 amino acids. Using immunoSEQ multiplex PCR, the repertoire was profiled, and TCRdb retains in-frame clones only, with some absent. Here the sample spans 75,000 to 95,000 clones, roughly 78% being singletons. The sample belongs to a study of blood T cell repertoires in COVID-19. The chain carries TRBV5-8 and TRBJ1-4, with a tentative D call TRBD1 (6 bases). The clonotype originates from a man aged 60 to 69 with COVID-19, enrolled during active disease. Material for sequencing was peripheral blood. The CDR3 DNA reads TGTGCCAGCAGCTACGACAGGACCGAGAATGAAAAACTGTTTTTT. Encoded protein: CASSYDRTENEKLFF.